The 17 T cell receptor beta chains in this list originate from one sample, sequenced in a study of T-cell reconstitution after alpha-beta-depleted transplantation in children. Library preparation (for TCRbeta) was performed with unique molecular identifiers. TCRdb used MiXCR to reprocess the PCR reads, holding one entry per CDR3 protein. The sample holds some 550,000 distinct CDR3 sequences, about 16% seen once. The material sequenced was PBMCs from the stem cell graft donor, taken from the stem cell graft. The origin of the receptors is a human donor who donated a stem cell graft to a child with acute lymphoblastic leukemia.

The chain links TRBV27 to TRBJ1-5; D is uncertain. Trimming stripped 6 bases from V and 7 bases from J, with 10 bases between. The CDR3 runs 12 residues. Germline CDR1 is MNHEY and CDR2 is SMNVEV (reference sequence). The CDR3 sequence: CASSQAGQPQHF. CDR3 nucleotides: TGTGCCAGCAGCCAGGCGGGCCAGCCCCAGCATTTT.

This clonotype was recorded at least ten times. This chain links TRBV12-3 or TRBV12-4 with TRBJ1-2, with D perhaps matching TRBD1 (5 bases). The CDR3 runs to 13 residues. The germline V and J ends were trimmed by 1 base and 7 bases, with 10 bases remaining between them. CDR3 DNA sequence: TGTGCCAGCAGTTTAGATTGGAGGGGTGGCTACACCTTC. Translated: CASSLDWRGGYTF.

This clonotype has a handful of counts. CDR3 coding DNA: TGCGCCAGCAGCTTGGTTTGGGACTCCTCCACCGGGGAGCTGTTTTTT. Its translation is CASSLVWDSSTGELFF. The rearrangement links TRBV5-1 to TRBJ2-2; TRBD2 is a possible D gene (6 bases). V lost 0 bases and J 4 bases, leaving 13 bases between the germline ends. There are 16 residues in the CDR3. Germline CDR1 SGHRS, CDR2 YFSETQ.

The genes are TRBV14 and TRBJ2-1; 9 nucleotides line up with TRBD2. V gave up 5 bases and J gave up 7 bases; unmatched junction bases: 9. CDR3 length equals 15 residues. Germline-derived CDR1 and CDR2 are SGHDN and FVKESK. CDR3 sequence (DNA): TGTGCCAGCAGCTGGCTAGCGGGATGGGTAAATGAGCAGTTCTTC. Encoded protein: CASSWLAGWVNEQFF.

This clonotype was seen more than once but under ten times. The V and J genes are TRBV18 and TRBJ1-6, with D possibly being TRBD1 (6 bases). Trimming cost V 3 bases and J 7 bases, with 10 bases left between them. This CDR3 is built from 14 residues. Germline-derived CDR1 and CDR2 are KGHSH and LQKENI. The CDR3 DNA reads TGTGCCAGCTCACCCCAGGGGAAGAATTCACCCCTCCACTTT. This translates into CASSPQGKNSPLHF.

J is TRBJ1-6 and V is TRBV10-3; maybe TRBD1 (6 bases). The germline V gene has CDR1 ENHRY and CDR2 SYGVKD. V lost 7 bases and J 7 bases, leaving 11 bases between the germline ends. The CDR3 loop spans 13 amino acids. CDR3 residues: CAIKQGENSPLHF. CDR3 sequence (DNA): TGTGCCATCAAACAGGGTGAAAATTCACCCCTCCACTTT.

The rearrangement joins TRBV12-3 or TRBV12-4 to TRBJ2-7; the D gene is possibly TRBD2 (5 bases). V lost 5 bases and J lost 2, with 10 bases in between. The CDR3 contains 13 residues. The CDR3 loop reads CASSKDGTYEQYF. The CDR3 DNA is TGTGCCAGCAGTAAGGACGGGACCTACGAGCAGTACTTC.

The chain carries TRBV18 and TRBJ1-1, with D uncertain. The CDR3 runs 15 residues. The V gene's germline CDR1 is KGHSH and CDR2 LQKENI. The V end was cut by 0 bases, the J end by 1 base, with 9 bases between. The CDR3 sequence is CASSPPGNSNTEAFF. CDR3 bases: TGTGCCAGCTCACCACCAGGGAACTCGAACACTGAAGCTTTCTTT.

The genes are TRBV27 and TRBJ2-2; D remains ambiguous. Per germline, CDR1 MNHEY and CDR2 SMNVEV (reference sequence). V was pared by 3 bases and J by 0 bases, with 8 bases between. The CDR3 is 15 amino acids. The CDR3 nucleotides read TGTGCCAGCAGTTTCTTCCAGGCGAACACCGGGGAGCTGTTTTTT. Translated, it gives CASSFFQANTGELFF.

V and J are TRBV12-3 or TRBV12-4 and TRBJ2-1; D gene ambiguous. Trimming took 0 bases from V and 10 from J, leaving 16 bases between them. CDR3 length equals 15 residues. In nucleotides, the CDR3 is TGTGCCAGCAGTTTAGCTTCCCCCGGTGTCGACGAGCAGTTCTTC. Translating gives CASSLASPGVDEQFF.

This clonotype was observed many times. The chain links TRBV7-2 to TRBJ1-2; tentative D call: TRBD1 (5 bases). This CDR3 contains 15 residues. Trimming removed 6 bases from V and 4 bases from J, with 18 bases in between. Germline V gives CDR1 SGHTA, CDR2 FQGNSA. DNA for the CDR3: TGTGCCAGCAGGGACGGAGGGGCGTGGGGCTATGGCTACACCTTC. It translates to CASRDGGAWGYGYTF.

The chain uses TRBV18 and TRBJ2-7; 7 nucleotides align to TRBD2. The trim removed 5 bases at V and 5 bases at J, leaving 12 bases unmatched. Germline CDR1 KGHSH, CDR2 LQKENI. There are 15 residues in the CDR3. CDR3 loop: CASSSRRQRGDEQYF. Here the CDR3 DNA reads TGTGCCAGCTCATCTCGACGACAGCGGGGCGACGAGCAGTACTTC. The complete variable domain, with remaining parts taken from reference TRBV18 and TRBJ2-7, reads NAGVMQNPRHLVRRRGQEARLRCSPMKGHSHVYWYRQLPEEGLKFMVYLQKENIIDESGMPKERFSAEFPKEGPSILRIQQVVRGDSAAYFCASSSRRQRGDEQYFGPGTRLTVT.

This rearrangement joins TRBV29-1 to TRBJ2-1; D perhaps matches TRBD2 (6 bases). In germline, CDR1 is SQVTM, CDR2 ANQGSEA. Trimming took off 7 bases at V and 2 bases at J, with 15 bases between the two ends. The CDR3 is made up of 14 amino acids. The CDR3 sequence is CSADGGFTYNEQFF. DNA of the CDR3: TGCAGCGCAGATGGGGGGTTTACCTACAATGAGCAGTTCTTC.

This clonotype was seen more than once but under ten times. The chain has TRBV29-1 and TRBJ2-7; D unresolved. V lost 4 bases, J lost 2 bases, and 9 bases lay in between. The CDR3 length is 12 residues. Germline V CDR1 and CDR2: SQVTM, ANQGSEA. This CDR3 is CSVVHSAYEQYF. The DNA of the CDR3 is TGCAGCGTTGTCCACAGCGCCTACGAGCAGTACTTC.

This clonotype was seen more than once but under ten times. The J gene is TRBJ1-1, the V gene TRBV20-1; D perhaps matches TRBD1 (5 bases). The V end was cut by 3 bases, the J end by 7 bases, with 9 bases between. Per germline, CDR1 DFQATT and CDR2 SNEGSKA (reference sequence). There are 11 residues in the CDR3. CDR3 sequence (DNA): TGCAGTGCTAGGAACCAGGGTGAAGCTTTCTTT. This codes for CSARNQGEAFF.

This clonotype was counted between two and nine times. The chain links TRBV15 to TRBJ1-4, with D perhaps matching TRBD1 (5 bases). This CDR3 region has 14 residues. Trimming cost V 0 bases and J 10 bases, with 12 bases left between them. Germline-derived CDR1 and CDR2 are LNHNV and YYDKDF (reference sequence). The CDR3 nucleotides read TGTGCCACCAGCAGAGATTGGGGGGGTGGAAAACTGTTTTTT. It codes for CATSRDWGGGKLFF.

This clonotype was observed a few times. The genes are TRBV12-3 or TRBV12-4 and TRBJ2-3, with D unresolved. Trimming stripped 2 bases from V and 4 bases from J, with 13 bases between. The CDR3 has 15 residues. CDR3 in DNA: TGTGCCAGCAGTTTAATAGTATATCTCCCAGATACGCAGTATTTT. It codes for CASSLIVYLPDTQYF.